A single T cell receptor beta chain is shown here with its context. Its binding antigen is unknown. Base-call qualities are not available, and no considerably larger clone is one nucleotide away. Library preparation used 5' RACE. The reads were generated on an Illumina HiSeq 2000. A universal primer binding site was added through template switching, and the final cDNA carried a unique molecular identifier so that TCR cDNA molecules could be counted accurately. Specific primers in the conserved constant-segment region were used to synthesize first-strand cDNA for the TCR alpha and beta chains. Each cDNA library was double barcoded, with a SMART-Mk sample barcode plus Illumina barcodes, to control for contamination. TruSeq adapter sequences and Illumina sample barcodes were added in two successive PCR steps. TCR alpha and beta cDNA libraries were sequenced on the Illumina HiSeq platform with custom primers. In the paper's pipeline: Raw reads were processed with MiGEC to extract unique molecular identifiers, and MiXCR was used to determine CDR3 positions. For each individual, recombination models were inferred using an EM algorithm with the repgenHMM and IGoR tools. The analysis of shared clonotypes was done with the tcR package in R, with sharing normalized by the product of cloneset sizes. To study raw recombination without the effects of thymic and clonal selection, out-of-frame nonproductive sequences were analyzed. TCRdb reran the public reads through fastp at Q25 and MiXCR, keeping productive beta chains. Rows matching on CDR3 protein sequence are summarized as one entry with the most common DNA and genes. The V and J calls and clone size are TCRdb's, not the authors'. This sample holds about 340,000 distinct CDR3 sequences; roughly 9% were observed only once. The ten largest account for 8.5% to 10% of the sample.

The germline V end is reduced by 3 bases and the J end by 2 bases; junction bases left unmatched: 5. The CDR3 starts with the cysteine, ends with the phenylalanine, and has 16 residues. Only CDR3 DNA remains: 48 bases, in frame from the first base. Only healthy Caucasian donors were included. The researchers also sequenced three unrelated adults who were not twins: a male aged 18 to 29, a male aged 50 to 59, and a female aged 50 to 59. Miltenyi CD45RO+ enrichment and human naive T-cell isolation kits were used to isolate memory (CD45RO+) and naive T cells from PBMC. This sample is drawn from a study of identical twins (dated by TCRdb to about 2016). With regard to the full study: To test whether fetal clonotypes persist, this study deep-sequenced TCR alpha and beta repertoires from monozygotic twins, from unrelated adults of various ages, and from cord blood. To rule out contamination, the twin experiments were replicated at different times with different library preparation protocols.

Overall study outcomes, separate from this receptor: Excess twin sharing in beta out-of-frame sequences was weaker because fewer shared sequences lowered the signal-to-noise ratio. Because the same donors could not be followed over many years, the conclusions relied on cross-sectional statistical analysis. Zero-insertion analyses could be partly confounded by invariant T cells such as MAIT and iNKT, although diverse VJ usage argued against such confounding for most clonotypes. In monozygotic twins, recombination models systematically underestimated out-of-frame TCR alpha sharing, but the models matched the sharing seen between unrelated individuals. Compared with coincidental sharing between unrelated individuals, an excess of low generation-probability sequences was observed among out-of-frame TCR alpha sequences shared between twins. Abundant cord blood beta clonotypes carried fewer insertions; young adult naive repertoires showed a weaker similar trend, while memory repertoires showed none.

Sequences were obtained from naive T cells sorted from blood. The cell subset or site label, read with the paper, signifies: cells isolated with a human naive T-cell isolation kit. The chain links TRBV12-3 or TRBV12-4 with TRBJ2-3, and 10 bases in between align with TRBD2. The origin of this receptor is a woman in her forties or fifties in good health. The CDR3 reads as follows: CASSFPAGGPTDTQYF. The sequence in DNA is TGTGCCAGCAGTTTCCCAGCGGGAGGGCCCACAGATACGCAGTATTTT.